This T cell receptor (beta chain) was captured by sequencing in a study of CD8+CD57+ T cells in acquired aplastic anemia. Study outcomes and limitations: Patients showed no significant difference from controls in CD8+ Simpson's diversity.

Patients chosen for sequencing had shown CD8+CD57+ cell expansion by flow cytometry. TCR beta VDJ combinations and CDR3 sequences were profiled from genomic DNA. TCRdb re-analysed the reads in MiXCR, keeping a single row per CDR3 protein. Of 150,000 to 200,000 distinct CDR3 sequences in the sample, less than 60% were seen once. Remarks on this clonotype: Its antigen remains unidentified.

Germline trimming cut 1 base from V and 7 bases from J; bases unmatched to any gene: 5. Germline V gene sequence: CDR1 SGHTA, CDR2 FQGNSA. This CDR3 region has 14 residues. J is TRBJ1-1 and V is TRBV7-2; 8 bases are shared with TRBD1. Sequencing was carried out using sorted CD4+, CD8+, or CD8+CD57+ T cells (not recorded which) from PBMCs. The clonotype was recovered from a human donor with aplastic anemia. CDR3 DNA: TGTGCCAGCAGCTTAGGACGGGACAGGCTTGAAGCTTTCTTT. This codes for CASSLGRDRLEAFF. The full variable domain, its missing parts supplied by reference TRBV7-2 and TRBJ1-1, is GAGVSQSPSNKVTEKGKDVELRCDPISGHTALYWYRQSLGQGLEFLIYFQGNSAPDKSGLPSDRFSAERTGGSVSTLTIQRTQQEDSAVYLCASSLGRDRLEAFFGQGTRLTVV.